The rows below give T cell receptor beta chains drawn from one sample of a study of glioma-infiltrating T cells after dendritic cell vaccination. Measured with immunoSEQ multiplex PCR; TCRdb has only the in-frame clones, and not every one. The table shows around 90,000 clones, with 70% to 90% occurring only once. The source was blood, collected after dendritic cell vaccination. The source is a human donor with glioblastoma. Both conserved end residues are trimmed from each CDR3. Clone size appears in some rows only: once, few, many, or a class for an expanded clone.

TRBJ1-1,-,TRBV2,ASLPQGGAGTEAF
TRBJ1-2,-,TRBV5-1,ASSLEMAGGYGYT
TRBJ1-2,-,TRBV29-1,SLESERGGYT
TRBJ1-6,-,TRBV5-1,ASSFLPRDSSNSPLH
TRBJ2-5,once,TRBV25-1,ASSEGGLAQETQY
TRBJ2-5,-,TRBV6-5,ASSYGRGGWKETQY
TRBJ1-2,-,TRBV29-1,SALRGGYT
TRBJ1-1,-,TRBV18,ASSPVQAEWTEAF
TRBJ2-2,-,TRBV7-6,ASSLKPLRGGTGELF
TRBJ1-3,-,TRBV5-1,ASSLEPGSGNTIY
TRBJ2-5,-,TRBV4-1,ASSQRLGLAGGQETQY
TRBJ1-5,-,TRBV19,ASSIERWTDYQPQH
TRBJ1-2,-,TRBV19,ASSGTGALIYGYT
TRBJ1-1,-,TRBV7-3,ASSRVGGTRGWSDTEAF
TRBJ2-4,-,TRBV5-1,ASSLIGTGDSKNIQY
TRBJ2-7,-,TRBV7-2,ASSSQGSYEQY
TRBJ2-7,-,TRBV5-1,ASSITTGPEQY
TRBJ2-7,once,TRBV9,ASSVDQGTVYEQY
TRBJ1-5,few,TRBV21-1,ASSKFSERGGQPQH
TRBJ2-5,-,TRBV7-8,ASSDRLLAGETQY
TRBJ2-5,-,TRBV5-1,ASSPGTVRGLRETQY
TRBJ2-3,-,TRBV7-2,ASSSTGGADTQY